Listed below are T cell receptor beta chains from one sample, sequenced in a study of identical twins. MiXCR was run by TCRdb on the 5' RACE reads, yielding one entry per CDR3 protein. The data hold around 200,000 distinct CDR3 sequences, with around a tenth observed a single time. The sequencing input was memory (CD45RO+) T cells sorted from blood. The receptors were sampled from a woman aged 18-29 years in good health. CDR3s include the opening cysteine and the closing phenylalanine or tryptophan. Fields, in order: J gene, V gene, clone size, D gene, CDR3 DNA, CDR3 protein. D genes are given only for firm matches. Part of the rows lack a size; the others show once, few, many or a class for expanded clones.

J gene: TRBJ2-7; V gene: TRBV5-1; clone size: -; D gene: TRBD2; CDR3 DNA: TGCGCCAGCAGCTTGATCTTAGCGGGAGACCCCCACGAGCAGTACTTC; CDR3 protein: CASSLILAGDPHEQYF
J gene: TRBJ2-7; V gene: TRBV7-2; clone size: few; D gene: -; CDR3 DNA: TGTGCCAGCAGCTTAACACTTTACTACGAGCAGTACTTC; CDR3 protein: CASSLTLYYEQYF
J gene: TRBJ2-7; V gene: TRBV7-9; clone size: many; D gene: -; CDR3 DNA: TGTGCCAGCAGCTCCTGGGGCGAGCAGTACTTC; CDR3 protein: CASSSWGEQYF
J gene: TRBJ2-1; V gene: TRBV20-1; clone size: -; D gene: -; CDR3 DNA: TGCAGTGCTAGATCTCCGGGGGGCCCAGGGGATGAGCAGTTCTTC; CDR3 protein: CSARSPGGPGDEQFF
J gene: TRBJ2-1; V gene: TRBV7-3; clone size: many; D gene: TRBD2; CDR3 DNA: TGTGCCAGCAGCTTAGCGGGGGACCACAATGAGCAGTTCTTC; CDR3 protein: CASSLAGDHNEQFF
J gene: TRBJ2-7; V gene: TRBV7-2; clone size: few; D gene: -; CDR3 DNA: TGTGCCAGCAGCTTAGATAGGGGACTTTCCTACGAGCAGTACTTC; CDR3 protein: CASSLDRGLSYEQYF
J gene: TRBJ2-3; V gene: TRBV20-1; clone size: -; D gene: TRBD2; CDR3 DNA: TGCAGTGCTCGGTTAGCGGGAGATACGCAGTATTTT; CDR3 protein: CSARLAGDTQYF
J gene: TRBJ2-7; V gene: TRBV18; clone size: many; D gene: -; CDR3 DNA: TGTGCCAGCTCACCCCCAGACGGAACCTACGAGCAGTACTTC; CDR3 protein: CASSPPDGTYEQYF
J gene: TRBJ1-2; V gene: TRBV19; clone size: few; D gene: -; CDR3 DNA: TGTGCCAGTACCCTGGACTCTTTCTGGGGCTACACCTTC; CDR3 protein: CASTLDSFWGYTF
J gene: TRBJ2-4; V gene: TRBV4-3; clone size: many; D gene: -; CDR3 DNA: TGCGCCAGCAGCTATGCCCGTGGGGACATTCAGTACTTC; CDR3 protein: CASSYARGDIQYF
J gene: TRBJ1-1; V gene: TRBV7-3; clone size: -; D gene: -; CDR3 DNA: TGTGCCAGCAGCTTATCCCATTTGGACACTGAAGCTTTCTTT; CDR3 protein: CASSLSHLDTEAFF
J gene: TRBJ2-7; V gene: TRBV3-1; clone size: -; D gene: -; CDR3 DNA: TGTGCCAGCAGCCAAGCAACCGTTGGCGAGCAGTACTTC; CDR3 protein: CASSQATVGEQYF
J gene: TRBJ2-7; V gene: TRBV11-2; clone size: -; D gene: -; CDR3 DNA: TGTGCCAGCAGCCAGGGGATCGGTGAATCCTACGAGCAGTACTTC; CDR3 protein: CASSQGIGESYEQYF
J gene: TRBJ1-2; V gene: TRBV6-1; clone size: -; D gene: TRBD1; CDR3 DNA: TGTGCCAGCAGAATTGGACAGGCCTATGGCTACACCTTC; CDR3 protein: CASRIGQAYGYTF
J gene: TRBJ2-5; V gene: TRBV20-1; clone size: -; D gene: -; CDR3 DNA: TGCAGTGCTAGAGATCTGGCAGGGGACCAAGAGACCCAGTACTTC; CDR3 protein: CSARDLAGDQETQYF
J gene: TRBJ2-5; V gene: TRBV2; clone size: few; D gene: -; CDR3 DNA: TGTGCCAGCAGTGATCAGGGGTGGCAAGAGACCCAGTACTTC; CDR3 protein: CASSDQGWQETQYF
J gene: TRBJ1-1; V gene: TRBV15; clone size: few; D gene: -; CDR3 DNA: TGTGCCACCAGCAGAGACCCTTTTAGGTTGGCTTTCTTT; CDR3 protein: CATSRDPFRLAFF
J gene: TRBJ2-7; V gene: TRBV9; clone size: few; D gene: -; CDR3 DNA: TGTGCCAGCAGTCTGGGCCCGCAGGCATCCTACGAGCAGTACTTC; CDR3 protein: CASSLGPQASYEQYF
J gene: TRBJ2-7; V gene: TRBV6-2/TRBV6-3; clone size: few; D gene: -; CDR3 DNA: TGTGCCAGCATGAGTCCAGGGCGGTCCTACGAGCAGTACTTC; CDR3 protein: CASMSPGRSYEQYF
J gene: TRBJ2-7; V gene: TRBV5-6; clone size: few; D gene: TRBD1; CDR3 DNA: TGTGCCAGCAGCTTCGGGACAGTCTACGAGCAGTACTTC; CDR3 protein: CASSFGTVYEQYF
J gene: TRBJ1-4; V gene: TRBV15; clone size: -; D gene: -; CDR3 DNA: TGTGCCACCAGCAGAGGGGATCATAATGAAAAACTGTTTTTT; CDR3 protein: CATSRGDHNEKLFF
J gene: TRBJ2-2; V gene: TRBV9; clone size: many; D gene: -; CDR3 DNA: TGTGCCAGCAACCCCACGCCGACCGGGGAGCTGTTTTTT; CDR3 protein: CASNPTPTGELFF
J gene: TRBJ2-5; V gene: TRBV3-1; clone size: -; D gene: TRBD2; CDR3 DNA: TGTGCCAGCAGCCAAGTGACCGGGGGGGAGGGGGAGACCCAGTACTTC; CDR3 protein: CASSQVTGGEGETQYF
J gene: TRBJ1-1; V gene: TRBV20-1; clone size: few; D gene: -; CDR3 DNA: TGCAGTGCAGCACAGGGTCTAACGTGGGCTTTCTTT; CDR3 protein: CSAAQGLTWAFF
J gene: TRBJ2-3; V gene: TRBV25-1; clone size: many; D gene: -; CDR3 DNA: TGTGCCAGCAGTGAAATCTCGATCTTCACAGATACGCAGTATTTT; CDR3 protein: CASSEISIFTDTQYF
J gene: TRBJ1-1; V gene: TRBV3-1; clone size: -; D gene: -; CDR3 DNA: TGTGCCAGCAGCCAAAGGGGTTTGGGCACTGAAGCTTTCTTT; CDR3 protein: CASSQRGLGTEAFF
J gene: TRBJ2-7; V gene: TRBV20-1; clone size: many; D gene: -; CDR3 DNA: TGCAGTGCTAGGGCTACTAGAGACTACGAGCAGTACTTC; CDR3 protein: CSARATRDYEQYF
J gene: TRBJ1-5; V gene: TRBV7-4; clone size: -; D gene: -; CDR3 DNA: TGTGCCGGAAGGAATCAGCCCCAGCATTTT; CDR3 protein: CAGRNQPQHF
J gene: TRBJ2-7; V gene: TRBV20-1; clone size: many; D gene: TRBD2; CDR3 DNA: TGCAGTGCTAGAGCCTACTCCGGGACTAGCCACGAGCAGTACTTC; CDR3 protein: CSARAYSGTSHEQYF
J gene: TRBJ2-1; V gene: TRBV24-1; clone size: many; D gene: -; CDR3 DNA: TGTGCCACCAGTGATTCCCGGGACTACAATGAGCAGTTCTTC; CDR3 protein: CATSDSRDYNEQFF
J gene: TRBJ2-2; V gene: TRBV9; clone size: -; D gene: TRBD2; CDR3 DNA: TGTGCCAGCAGCGCACTAGCGGGGGCCACCGGGGAGCTGTTTTTT; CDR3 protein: CASSALAGATGELFF
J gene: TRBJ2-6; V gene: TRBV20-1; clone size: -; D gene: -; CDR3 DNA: TGCAGTGCTGTACAGGGATCTGGGGCCAACGTCCTGACTTTC; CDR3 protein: CSAVQGSGANVLTF
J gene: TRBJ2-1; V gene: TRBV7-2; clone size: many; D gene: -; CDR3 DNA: TGTGCCAGCAGCTTACGCCGGGAATACAATGAGCAGTTCTTC; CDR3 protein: CASSLRREYNEQFF
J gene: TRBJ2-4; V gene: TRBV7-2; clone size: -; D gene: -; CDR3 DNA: TGTGCCAGCAGCTCCATGGACATTCAGTACTTC; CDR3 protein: CASSSMDIQYF
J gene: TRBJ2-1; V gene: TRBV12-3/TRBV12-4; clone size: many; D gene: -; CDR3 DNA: TGTGCCAGCAGGGGATTAAGCGATGAGCAGTTCTTC; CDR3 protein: CASRGLSDEQFF
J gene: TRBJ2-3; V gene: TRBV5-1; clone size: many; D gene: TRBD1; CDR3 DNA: TGCGCCAGCAGCATCGGACAGGGGGCCTTCGCTAGCACAGATACGCAGTATTTT; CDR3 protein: CASSIGQGAFASTDTQYF
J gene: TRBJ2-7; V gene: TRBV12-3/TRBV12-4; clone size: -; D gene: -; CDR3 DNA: TGTGCCAGCAGTTTTAGGTACTACGAGCAGTACTTC; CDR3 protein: CASSFRYYEQYF
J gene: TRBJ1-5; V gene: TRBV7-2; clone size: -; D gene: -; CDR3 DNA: TGTGCCAGCAGCATTTTGCAGGGTCAGCCCCAGCATTTT; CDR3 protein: CASSILQGQPQHF
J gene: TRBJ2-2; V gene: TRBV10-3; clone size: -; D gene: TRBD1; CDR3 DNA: TGTGCCATACGCCGGGACAGGGAAGCGGCCGGGGAGCTGTTTTTT; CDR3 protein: CAIRRDREAAGELFF
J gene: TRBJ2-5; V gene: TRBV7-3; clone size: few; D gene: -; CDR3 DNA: TGTGCCAGCAGCTCCGGGGTTGGGGAGACCCAGTACTTC; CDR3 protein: CASSSGVGETQYF
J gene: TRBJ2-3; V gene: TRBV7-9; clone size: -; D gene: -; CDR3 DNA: TGTGCCAGCAGCTTAAATGCCGGAGATACGCAGTATTTT; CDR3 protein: CASSLNAGDTQYF
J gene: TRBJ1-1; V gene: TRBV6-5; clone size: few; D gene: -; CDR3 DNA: TGTGCCAGCAGTTACGCTCCGGGGCATCGTAGCACTGAAGCTTTCTTT; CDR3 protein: CASSYAPGHRSTEAFF
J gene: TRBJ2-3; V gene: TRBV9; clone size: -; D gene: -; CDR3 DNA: TGTGCCAGCAGCGTGAGGGGGGACGATACGCAGTATTTT; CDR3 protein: CASSVRGDDTQYF
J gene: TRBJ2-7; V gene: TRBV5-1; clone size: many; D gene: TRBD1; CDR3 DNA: TGCGCCAGCAGGCCAGGGGGATTATCCGAGCAGTACTTC; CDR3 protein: CASRPGGLSEQYF